One sample yielded the 17 T cell receptor beta chains listed below, sequenced in a study of blood T cell repertoires in COVID-19. Sequencing used immunoSEQ multiplex PCR; TCRdb keeps in-frame clones, though not all of them. The sample lists about 49,000 clones; 80% to 90% were seen once. The sequenced sample was peripheral blood. These receptors were obtained from a woman aged 60-75 years with acute or convalescent COVID-19.

The chain couples TRBV7-6 to TRBJ2-3, with D uncertain. Deletions cut 0 bases from V and 6 bases from J, with 7 bases between. Germline CDR1 and CDR2: SGHVS and FNYEAQ. This CDR3 has 13 amino acids. The CDR3 spells CASSLAFLDTQYF. The CDR3 DNA sequence: TGTGCCAGCAGCTTAGCTTTCTTGGATACGCAGTATTTT.

The rearrangement links TRBV5-6 to TRBJ1-1, with D maybe TRBD1 (6 bases). The CDR3 runs 13 residues. Germline V lookup: CDR1 SGHDT, CDR2 YYEEEE. Trimming shortened V by 3 bases and J by 7 bases, and 13 bases separated the two germline ends. The CDR3 DNA is TGTGCCAGCAGCTCGGACAGACCCAATGAAGCTTTCTTT. Its translation is CASSSDRPNEAFF.

The chain has TRBV10-3 and TRBJ2-6, with D unresolved. Trimming removed 8 bases at V and 0 bases at J, with 8 bases between. Germline CDR1 and CDR2: ENHRY and SYGVKD. The CDR3 is 14 amino acids. Written as DNA, the CDR3 is TGTGCCATCTCAGTCCGCTCTGGGGCCAACGTCCTGACTTTC. Encoded protein: CAISVRSGANVLTF.

The chain uses TRBV19 and TRBJ2-3, with D possibly being TRBD2 (6 bases). The germline gives CDR1 LNHDA, CDR2 SQIVND (reference sequence). This CDR3 is built from 15 residues. V dropped 5 bases and J dropped 3 bases, with 15 bases sitting between them. The CDR3 loop reads CASSPRTAGTDTQYF. The CDR3 DNA reads as TGTGCCAGTAGTCCTCGGACGGCGGGAACAGATACGCAGTATTTT.

The chain links TRBV7-6 to TRBJ2-7; maybe TRBD1 (6 bases). Germline CDR1 SGHVS, CDR2 FNYEAQ. CDR3 size: 15 residues. Trimming removed 1 base from V and 4 bases from J, with 14 bases in between. This CDR3 is CASSLGSGTLYEQYF. The CDR3 bases are TGTGCCAGCAGCTTAGGGTCCGGGACATTATACGAGCAGTACTTC. Filled out from reference TRBV7-6 and TRBJ2-7, the complete variable domain reads GAGVSQSPRYKVTKRGQDVALRCDPISGHVSLYWYRQALGQGPEFLTYFNYEAQQDKSGLPNDRFSAERPEGSISTLTIQRTEQRDSAMYRCASSLGSGTLYEQYFGPGTRLTVT.

The V gene is TRBV7-3, the J gene TRBJ1-2; 10 bases match TRBD1. Per the germline V gene, CDR1 is SGHTA and CDR2 is FQGTGA. Trimming cost V 5 bases and J 3 bases; bases outside gene matches: 6. This CDR3 has 15 residues. The CDR3 nucleotides are TGTGCCAGCAGCCCATCTGGGACAGGGGACTATGGCTACACCTTC. It encodes CASSPSGTGDYGYTF.

This rearrangement joins TRBV7-6 to TRBJ1-1, with D uncertain. The length of the CDR3 is 14 residues. V was trimmed by 2 bases and J by 1 base, leaving 8 bases between them. Germline CDR1 is SGHVS and CDR2 is FNYEAQ. In nucleotides, the CDR3 is TGTGCCAGCAGCTTATCACAGAGGAACACTGAAGCTTTCTTT. It encodes CASSLSQRNTEAFF.

CDR3 protein: CASSPSSVNTEAFF. The CDR3 DNA is TGCGCCAGCAGCCCATCGTCAGTGAACACTGAAGCTTTCTTT. J is TRBJ1-1 and V is TRBV5-1; no clear D gene. Trimming took off 4 bases at V and 0 bases at J, with 10 bases between the two ends. Germline V lookup: CDR1 SGHRS, CDR2 YFSETQ. The CDR3 is 14 residues long.

This sequence joins TRBV23-1 and TRBJ2-5; TRBD2 is a possible D gene (6 bases). Being an ORF, TRBV23-1 has a function that is uncertain. The CDR3 runs 15 residues. V was clipped by 4 bases and J by 1 base, with 13 bases between them. The CDR3 sequence: CASSPPRETQETQYF. CDR3 nucleotide sequence: TGCGCCAGCAGTCCCCCCCGGGAGACCCAAGAGACCCAGTACTTC.

The rearrangement joins TRBV27 to TRBJ2-3; the match to TRBD2 covers 10 bases. Germline V gene sequence: CDR1 MNHEY, CDR2 SMNVEV (reference sequence). The CDR3 is 16 residues long. Germline trimming cut 6 bases from V and 4 bases from J; bases unmatched to any gene: 10. The CDR3 reads CASSQLAGVVADTQYF. The CDR3 DNA sequence: TGTGCCAGCAGCCAGCTAGCGGGAGTTGTAGCAGATACGCAGTATTTT.

The V gene is TRBV27, the J gene TRBJ1-2, with 8 positions matching TRBD1. The V gene's germline CDR1 is MNHEY and CDR2 SMNVEV (reference sequence). The junction had 6 bases not matched to a gene; V was cut back by 8 bases and J by 4 bases. The CDR3 contains 13 residues. CDR3 loop: CASGRQGRYGYTF. The CDR3 nucleotides read TGTGCCAGCGGTCGACAGGGGCGCTATGGCTACACCTTC.

This sequence joins TRBV3-1 (or the pseudogene TRBV3-2) and TRBJ2-2; D may be TRBD2 (6 bases). With 0 bases removed from V and 6 bases from J, the gap between germline ends came to 17 bases. The CDR3 has 17 residues. Germline CDR1 is LGHDT and CDR2 is YNNKEL (reference sequence). The DNA for the CDR3 is TGTGCCAGCAGCCAAGATGTTAGCTGGAGGGATCCCGGGGAGCTGTTTTTT. This sequence encodes CASSQDVSWRDPGELFF.

The V and J genes are TRBV6-5 and TRBJ1-5; the match to TRBD1 covers 11 bases. Germline lookup yields CDR1 MNHEY and CDR2 SVGAGI. CDR3 size: 15 residues. With V trimmed by 5 bases and J by 6 bases, 6 bases remained unmatched. CDR3 sequence: CASSLGQGAGQPQHF. CDR3 DNA: TGTGCCAGCAGTCTAGGACAGGGGGCAGGTCAGCCCCAGCATTTT.

The V and J genes are TRBV2 and TRBJ2-7, with TRBD1 matching over 9 bases. From germline, CDR1 is SNHLY and CDR2 FYNNEI. After removal of 7 bases from V and 5 bases from J, the junction contained 9 bases not matched to a gene. CDR3 size: 14 residues. As DNA, the CDR3 is TGTGCCAGCAACCTCGACAGGGGGGTCCACGAGCAGTACTTC. Encoded protein: CASNLDRGVHEQYF.

A single count supports this clone. The chain joins TRBV11-2 to TRBJ2-7; 9 positions agree with TRBD1. Trimming at V came to 5 bases and at J to 6 bases, leaving 11 bases not matched to a gene. Germline CDR1 and CDR2: SGHAT and FQNNGV. The CDR3 is 15 residues long. The CDR3 bases are TGTGCCAGCAGCCTTGGGACAGGGAGATCGGGCGAGCAGTACTTC. As protein: CASSLGTGRSGEQYF.

The chain has TRBV19 and TRBJ2-2, with 8 bases fitting TRBD1. The CDR3 is 15 amino acids. Trimming took 6 bases from V and 4 from J; bases not matched to a gene: 7. Germline V CDR1 and CDR2: LNHDA, SQIVND (reference sequence). The CDR3 reads CASRDRVAVTGELFF. The CDR3 bases are TGTGCCAGTAGGGACAGGGTGGCGGTCACCGGGGAGCTGTTTTTT.

The rearrangement uses TRBV18 and TRBJ2-2; D gene ambiguous. Germline V gene data show CDR1 as KGHSH and CDR2 as LQKENI. V was cut by 5 bases and J by 7 bases, with 11 bases left in between. This CDR3 contains 13 residues. For the CDR3, the DNA is TGTGCCAGCTCAGAACTCGAGAACGGGGAGCTGTTTTTT. Amino acids: CASSELENGELFF.